This TCR beta chain was captured in a study of blood T cell repertoires in COVID-19. Across the whole study: COVID-19 samples collected from the United States, Italy and Spain covered acute and convalescent phases.

Profiled with immunoSEQ multiplex PCR; TCRdb holds only in-frame clones, not every one. The sample lists over 150,000 clones; about 86% were seen once. The germline CDR1 and CDR2 sequences are LNHDA and SQIVND (reference sequence). The CDR3 loop spans 15 amino acids. After removal of 8 bases from V and 7 bases from J, the junction contained 11 bases not matched to a gene. The source material was peripheral blood. The V and J genes are TRBV19 and TRBJ1-5, with TRBD1 identical over 10 bases. The TCR was taken from a man aged 45-65 years with active or convalescent COVID-19. The CDR3 reads CASRQGARGEQPQHF. DNA for the CDR3: TGTGCCAGTCGACAGGGGGCGCGAGGTGAACAGCCCCAGCATTTT.